This TCR beta chain was sequenced in a study of OX40 agonist ivuxolimab in advanced cancers. Study observations and caveats: Low normalized T-cell clonal expansion also characterized some of the nonresponders.

Produced via immunoSEQ multiplex PCR; TCRdb's table is partial and in-frame only. The sample has about 98,000 clones; 93% are singletons. The CDR3 runs 15 residues. Germline lookup yields CDR1 SGHTA and CDR2 FQGNSA. The germline V and J ends were trimmed by 1 base and 3 bases, with 12 bases remaining between them. A remark on this clone: Its target is not known.

People who had autoimmune disease history or systemic immunosuppression were excluded. Material: CD4+ or CD8+ T cells sorted from blood, obtained in a trial of the OX40 agonist ivuxolimab. The chain carries TRBV7-2 and TRBJ1-2; D might be TRBD1 (5 bases). The TCR originated in an adult with an advanced solid tumor such as melanoma, head and neck, liver or kidney cancer. Here the CDR3 DNA reads TGTGCCAGCAGCTTAGGGGGCGGGACTGACTATGGCTACACCTTC. Its translation is CASSLGGGTDYGYTF.